This T cell receptor beta chain is drawn from a study of blood T cell repertoires in COVID-19. For the study at large: In each case, the material was cDNA or gDNA derived from T cells, B-cell-depleted T cells, or PBMCs.

As processed by the authors: Reference gene primers were amplified, and this amplification served to estimate nucleated cell counts. Using immunoSEQ multiplex PCR, the repertoire was profiled, and TCRdb retains in-frame clones only, with some absent. That table is the source of V, J and clone size, and D and trimming were worked out from the DNA. The sample carries around 100,000 clones, 88% recorded once. This clone was seen repeatedly, ten times or more. The receptor was isolated from a human donor in a cohort sampled during active COVID-19. The sample comprised peripheral blood.

CDR3 in amino acids: CASSTPSRDTTDTQYF. CDR3 nucleotides: TGCGCCAGCAGCACGCCCTCCAGGGACACGACAGATACGCAGTATTTT. This chain links TRBV4-1 with TRBJ2-3; TRBD1 might be the D (6 bases). The germline V gene has CDR1 MGHRA and CDR2 YSYEKL. This CDR3 has 16 amino acids. Trimming shortened V by 5 bases and J by 3 bases, and 18 bases separated the two germline ends.